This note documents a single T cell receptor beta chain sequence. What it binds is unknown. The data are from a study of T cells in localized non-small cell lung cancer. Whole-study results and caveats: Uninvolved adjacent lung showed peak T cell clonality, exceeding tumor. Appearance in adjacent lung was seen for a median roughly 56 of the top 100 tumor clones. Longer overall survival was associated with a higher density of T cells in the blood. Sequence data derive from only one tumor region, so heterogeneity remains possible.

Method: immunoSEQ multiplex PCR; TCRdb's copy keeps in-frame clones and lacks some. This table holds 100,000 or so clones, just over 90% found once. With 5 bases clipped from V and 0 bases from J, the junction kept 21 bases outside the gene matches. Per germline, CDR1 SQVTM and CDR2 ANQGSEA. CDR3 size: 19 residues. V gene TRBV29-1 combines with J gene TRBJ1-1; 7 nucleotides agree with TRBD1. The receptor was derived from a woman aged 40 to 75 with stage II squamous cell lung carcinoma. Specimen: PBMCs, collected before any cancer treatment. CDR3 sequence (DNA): TGCAGCGTTCAAATTTATACCGGGACAGATCTCATGATGAACACTGAAGCTTTCTTT. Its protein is CSVQIYTGTDLMMNTEAFF.